Below are 15 T cell receptor beta chains sequenced from a single sample in a study of blood T cell repertoires in COVID-19. The assay was immunoSEQ multiplex PCR, and TCRdb's table has in-frame clones only and misses some. The sample records more than 110,000 clones, 87% being singletons. The material sequenced was peripheral blood. The source of these receptors is a woman in her thirties or forties with acute or convalescent COVID-19.

The rearrangement joins TRBV29-1 to TRBJ2-2, with 9 bases identical to TRBD2. Unmatched junction bases numbered 11, after V lost 0 bases and J lost 0 bases. This CDR3 has 19 residues. Looked up from germline, CDR1 is SQVTM and CDR2 is ANQGSEA. CDR3: CSVEDLGPAGGANTGELFF. Here the CDR3 DNA reads TGCAGCGTTGAAGATCTAGGTCCAGCGGGGGGAGCGAACACCGGGGAGCTGTTTTTT.

The rearrangement links TRBV6-1 to TRBJ1-3; the D gene is possibly TRBD1 (5 bases). The germline gives CDR1 MNHNS, CDR2 SASEGT. The CDR3 runs 15 residues. Trimming took off 3 bases at V and 3 bases at J, with 12 bases between the two ends. CDR3 protein: CASSEWGGSGNTIYF. In DNA, the CDR3 is TGTGCCAGCAGTGAGTGGGGGGGAAGTGGAAACACCATATATTTT.

The V and J genes are TRBV7-3 and TRBJ2-7; tentatively, D is TRBD2 (7 bases). CDR1 and CDR2 (germline): SGHTA, FQGTGA. The CDR3 contains 15 residues. Trimming pared 3 bases from V and 0 bases from J, leaving 12 bases between. In nucleotides, the CDR3 is TGTGCCAGCAGCTTGGAGGGGGGGCCCTCCTACGAGCAGTACTTC. This sequence encodes CASSLEGGPSYEQYF.

This clone was observed a handful of times. The V and J genes are TRBV13 and TRBJ2-5; TRBD2 aligns across 10 bases. Looked up from germline, CDR1 is PRHDT and CDR2 is FYEKMQ (reference sequence). The CDR3 length is 14 residues. Trimming took 6 bases from V and 1 from J; bases not matched to a gene: 2. The CDR3 region is CASRLAGAQETQYF. CDR3 coding DNA: TGTGCCAGCAGGCTAGCGGGGGCCCAAGAGACCCAGTACTTC. Looking up the rest from reference TRBV13 and TRBJ2-5 gives the full variable domain: AAGVIQSPRHLIKEKRETATLKCYPIPRHDTVYWYQQGPGQDPQFLISFYEKMQSDKGSIPDRFSAQQFSDYHSELNMSSLELGDSALYFCASRLAGAQETQYFGPGTRLLVL.

This chain connects TRBV27 to TRBJ1-2; the match to TRBD1 covers 11 bases. The germline CDR1 and CDR2 sequences are MNHEY and SMNVEV (reference sequence). V was pared by 0 bases and J by 6 bases, with 3 bases of the junction left unmatched. The CDR3 sequence is 15 residues long. The CDR3: CASSLSRTGGDGYTF. The CDR3 nucleotides read TGTGCCAGCAGTTTATCTCGGACAGGGGGCGATGGCTACACCTTC.

The chain recombines TRBV3-1 (or the pseudogene TRBV3-2) with TRBJ1-5; D is possibly TRBD1 (6 bases). This CDR3 is built from 15 residues. Trimming removed 3 bases from V and 1 base from J, with 10 bases in between. CDR1 and CDR2 (germline): LGHDT, YNNKEL (reference sequence). The CDR3 loop reads CASSHGTTSNQPQHF. For the CDR3, the DNA is TGTGCCAGCAGCCACGGGACAACGAGCAATCAGCCCCAGCATTTT.

V gene TRBV7-2 combines with J gene TRBJ2-7; 8 positions match TRBD2. The CDR3 extends over 16 amino acids. The germline gives CDR1 SGHTA, CDR2 FQGNSA. With V trimmed by 4 bases and J by 7 bases, 15 bases remained unmatched. The CDR3 nucleotides read TGTGCCAGCAGCTCGGGAGGGACGCCGGACGGGATGGAGCAGTACTTC. As protein: CASSSGGTPDGMEQYF.

This chain links TRBV20-1 with TRBJ2-1; no definite D call. The CDR3 totals 13 residues. V shed 6 bases and J shed 7 bases, with 16 bases lying between them. Germline-derived CDR1 and CDR2 are DFQATT and SNEGSKA (reference sequence). This chain's CDR3 is CSASRMEWNEQFF. The CDR3 coding sequence is TGCAGTGCCAGTAGAATGGAGTGGAATGAGCAGTTCTTC.

This clone was counted a single time. V usage is TRBV29-1 and J usage is TRBJ1-2, with a possible D match to TRBD1 (6 bases). The CDR3 has 11 residues. The germline V gene encodes CDR1 SQVTM and CDR2 ANQGSEA. V was trimmed by 6 bases and J by 6 bases, leaving 11 bases between them. The chain's CDR3 is CSVSGVDGYTF. The CDR3 DNA reads as TGCAGCGTGTCAGGGGTGGATGGCTACACCTTC. Combining the CDR3 with reference TRBV29-1 and TRBJ1-2 gives the whole variable domain SAVISQKPSRDICQRGTSLTIQCQVDSQVTMMFWYRQQPGQSLTLIATANQGSEATYESGFVIDKFPISRPNLTFSTLTVSNMSPEDSSIYLCSVSGVDGYTFGSGTRLTVV.

The chain carries TRBV2 and TRBJ1-1; 7 nucleotides line up with TRBD1. The CDR3 runs to 15 residues. V shed 3 bases and J 1 base; nucleotides not matched to a gene: 5. Per germline, CDR1 SNHLY and CDR2 FYNNEI. In DNA form, the CDR3 reads TGTGCCAGCAGTGAGGGACAGATTGCGAACACTGAAGCTTTCTTT. Its translation: CASSEGQIANTEAFF. The whole variable domain, remainder taken from reference TRBV2 and TRBJ1-1, is EPEVTQTPSHQVTQMGQEVILRCVPISNHLYFYWYRQILGQKVEFLVSFYNNEISEKSEIFDDQFSVERPDGSNFTLKIRSTKLEDSAMYFCASSEGQIANTEAFFGQGTRLTVV.

The rearrangement joins TRBV5-3 to TRBJ1-5, with 7 bases fitting TRBD1. TRBV5-3 is filed as an ORF, its function uncertain. V lost 1 base and J lost 2; bases outside the gene matches: 15. The length of the CDR3 is 19 residues. The CDR3 coding sequence is TGTGCCAGAAGCTTGAGGGTGCCAGGGGGTGGAAGGCGCAATCAGCCCCAGCATTTT. Its protein is CARSLRVPGGGRRNQPQHF.

The chain has TRBV5-1 and TRBJ1-2, with 12 bases aligning to TRBD1. J gave up 2 bases and V 3 bases, and 2 bases lay outside the gene matches. Per the germline V gene, CDR1 is SGHRS and CDR2 is YFSETQ. The CDR3 is 15 residues long. The CDR3 region is CASSWGQGANYGYTF. CDR3 sequence (DNA): TGCGCCAGCAGCTGGGGACAGGGGGCGAACTATGGCTACACCTTC. Full variable domain (remainder filled in from reference TRBV5-1 and TRBJ1-2): KAGVTQTPRYLIKTRGQQVTLSCSPISGHRSVSWYQQTPGQGLQFLFEYFSETQRNKGNFPGRFSGRQFSNSRSEMNVSTLELGDSALYLCASSWGQGANYGYTFGSGTRLTVV.

The table lists this clone with a count of one. This sequence joins TRBV29-1 and TRBJ1-1; 8 bases are a match to TRBD1. Germline V CDR1 and CDR2: SQVTM, ANQGSEA. The V gene end was trimmed by 5 bases and the J gene end by 4 bases; junction bases not matched to a gene: 6. This CDR3 has 13 residues. The CDR3 nucleotides read TGCAGCGTTCGGACAGGGCGCGGCACTGAAGCTTTCTTT. Translation gives CSVRTGRGTEAFF.

The chain carries TRBV6-4 and TRBJ2-3; D perhaps matches TRBD2 (6 bases). In germline, CDR1 is MRHNA, CDR2 SNTAGT. The CDR3 runs 15 residues. V dropped 3 bases and J dropped 0 bases, with 10 bases sitting between them. The CDR3 loop is CASSEWGESTDTQYF. DNA for the CDR3: TGTGCCAGCAGTGAATGGGGGGAAAGCACAGATACGCAGTATTTT.

J is TRBJ2-7 and V is TRBV7-2; D is unclear. V was clipped by 2 bases and J by 2 bases, with 7 bases between them. CDR1 is SGHTA and CDR2 is FQGNSA in the germline V gene. The CDR3 sequence is 13 residues long. The DNA for the CDR3 is TGTGCCAGCAGCTTACGGTCGACCTACGAGCAGTACTTC. It yields the protein CASSLRSTYEQYF.